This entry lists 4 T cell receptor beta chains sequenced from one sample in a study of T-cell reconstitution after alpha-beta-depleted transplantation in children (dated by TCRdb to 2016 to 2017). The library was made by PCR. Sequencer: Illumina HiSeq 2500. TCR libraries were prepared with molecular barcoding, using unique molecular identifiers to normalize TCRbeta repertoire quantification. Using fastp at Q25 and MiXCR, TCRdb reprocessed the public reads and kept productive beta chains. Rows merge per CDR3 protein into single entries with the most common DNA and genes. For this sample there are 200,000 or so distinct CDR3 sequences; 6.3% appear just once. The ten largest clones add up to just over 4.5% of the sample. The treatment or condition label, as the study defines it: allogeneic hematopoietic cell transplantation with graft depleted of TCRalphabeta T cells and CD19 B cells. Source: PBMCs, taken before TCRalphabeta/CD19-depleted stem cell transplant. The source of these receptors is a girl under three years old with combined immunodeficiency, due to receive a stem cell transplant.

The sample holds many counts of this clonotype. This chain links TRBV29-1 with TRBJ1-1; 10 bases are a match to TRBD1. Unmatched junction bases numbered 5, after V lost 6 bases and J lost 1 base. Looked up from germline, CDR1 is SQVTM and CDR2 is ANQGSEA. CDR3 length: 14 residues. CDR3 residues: CSVGTGAPNTEAFF. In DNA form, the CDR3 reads TGCAGCGTCGGGACAGGGGCCCCGAACACTGAAGCTTTCTTT.

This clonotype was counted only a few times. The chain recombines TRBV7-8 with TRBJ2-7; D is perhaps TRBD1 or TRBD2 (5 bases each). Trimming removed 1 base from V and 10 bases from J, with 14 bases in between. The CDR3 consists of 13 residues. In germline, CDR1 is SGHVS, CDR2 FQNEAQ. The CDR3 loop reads CASSLDLGEIQYF. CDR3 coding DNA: TGTGCCAGCAGCTTAGATCTGGGGGAAATACAGTACTTC. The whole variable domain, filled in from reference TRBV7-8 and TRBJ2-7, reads GAGVSQSPRYKVAKRGQDVALRCDPISGHVSLFWYQQALGQGPEFLTYFQNEAQLDKSGLPSDRFFAERPEGSVSTLKIQRTQQEDSAVYLCASSLDLGEIQYFGPGTRLTVT.

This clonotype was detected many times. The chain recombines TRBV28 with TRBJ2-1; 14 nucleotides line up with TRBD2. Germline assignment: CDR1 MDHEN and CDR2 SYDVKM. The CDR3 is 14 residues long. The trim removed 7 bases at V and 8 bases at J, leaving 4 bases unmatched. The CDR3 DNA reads TGTGCCAGCATCGGACTAGCGGGAGGTGATGAGCAGTTCTTC. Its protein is CASIGLAGGDEQFF.

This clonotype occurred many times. CDR3 DNA sequence: TGTGCCAGCTCACCACCGGTAGTGAACACTGAAGCTTTCTTT. Encoded protein: CASSPPVVNTEAFF. The chain couples TRBV18 to TRBJ1-1; no firm D call. Germline V lookup: CDR1 KGHSH, CDR2 LQKENI. V was cut by 0 bases and J by 0 bases, with 5 bases left in between. CDR3 length: 14 amino acids.